These T cell receptor beta chains were read from a single sample in a study of blood T cell repertoires in COVID-19. The repertoire was sequenced with immunoSEQ multiplex PCR; TCRdb's copy has only in-frame clones and lacks some. This table holds about 35,000 clones, roughly 86% found once. Source material: peripheral blood. The receptor source for this set is a man older than 75 with active or convalescent COVID-19. Each CDR3 is given with its conserved first and last residue. Fields, in order: V gene, J gene, D gene, clone size, CDR3 protein, CDR3 DNA. A D gene is named only where the DNA matches it firmly. Rows may omit the clone size; those that give it use once, few, many or a size class.

TRBV7-9,TRBJ2-2,NA,few,CASSFRAGNTGELFF,TGTGCCAGCAGCTTCAGGGCCGGGAACACCGGGGAGCTGTTTTTT
TRBV11-2,TRBJ2-1,NA,NA,CASSPRGGLGDYDNEQFF,TGTGCCAGCAGCCCCAGGGGCGGCTTGGGAGACTACGACAATGAGCAGTTCTTC
TRBV12-5,TRBJ2-1,TRBD1,NA,CATPTGDNEQFF,TGTGCTACACCGACAGGGGACAATGAGCAGTTCTTC
TRBV21-1,TRBJ2-2,NA,NA,CASSKRGTSGTGGVGELFF,TGTGCCAGCAGCAAAAGGGGGACTAGCGGGACCGGAGGTGTCGGGGAGCTGTTTTTT
TRBV27,TRBJ2-1,TRBD2,NA,CASSLRLAGVNEQFF,TGTGCCAGCAGTTTACGACTAGCGGGAGTAAATGAGCAGTTCTTC
TRBV30,TRBJ2-5,NA,NA,CAWGPFETQYF,TGTGCCTGGGGCCCTTTCGAGACCCAGTACTTC
TRBV12-3/TRBV12-4,TRBJ1-6,TRBD1,NA,CASRTGFDSPLHF,TGTGCCAGCAGGACAGGGTTTGATTCACCCCTCCACTTT
TRBV20-1,TRBJ2-3,NA,NA,CSASRGYTDTQYF,TGCAGTGCTAGTAGGGGGTACACAGATACGCAGTATTTT
TRBV7-2,TRBJ2-1,NA,once,CASSQVDRYEQFF,TGTGCCAGCAGCCAGGTCGATCGGTATGAGCAGTTCTTC
TRBV9,TRBJ2-3,TRBD2,NA,CASSVNLAGVTDTQYF,TGTGCCAGCAGCGTAAACCTAGCGGGGGTCACAGATACGCAGTATTTT
TRBV5-1,TRBJ1-1,NA,few,CASRGTGSNTEAFF,TGCGCCAGCAGAGGTACAGGTAGCAACACTGAAGCTTTCTTT
TRBV24-1,TRBJ2-1,TRBD2,NA,CATSDRSLRAGGLYNEQFF,TGTGCCACCAGTGATCGTTCTTTGAGAGCGGGAGGATTGTACAATGAGCAGTTCTTC
TRBV11-2,TRBJ2-7,TRBD2,NA,CASSSPRGGRPEQYF,TGTGCCAGCAGCTCCCCAAGGGGCGGGAGGCCCGAGCAGTACTTC
TRBV4-2,TRBJ1-1,NA,NA,CASSPTGPTEAFF,TGTGCCAGCAGCCCTACAGGCCCCACTGAAGCTTTCTTT